The present entry profiles one T cell receptor (beta chain) with its context. Its specificity is unknown. Tens of thousands of T cell genomes (roughly 220 ng DNA) went into each sorted-subset replicate. Sequenced by immunoSEQ multiplex PCR; TCRdb stores in-frame clones only, minus some. Altogether about 1.9 million clones are present, over 85% being singletons, with the ten largest covering more than 1.5%. This sample was included in a study of shared clonotypes between healthy human individuals. The V gene lost 10 bases and the J gene lost 5 bases, with 11 bases spanning the gap. The CDR3 consists of 11 residues. Germline V gene data show CDR1 as SEHNR and CDR2 as FQNEAQ (reference sequence). Terminally differentiated effector memory CD45RA+ cells were left out of the naive CD8 fraction, which was CD45RO-negative and positively selected for CCR7. Points from the study as a whole: The sampled material consisted only of blood, and tissue repertoires are likely to differ.

The receptor was isolated from a young man in good health. Some clones in this sample may be carry-over from other donors' samples. The sample comprised naive CD8+ T cells from PBMCs. The rearrangement uses TRBV7-9 and TRBJ1-1; D remains ambiguous. Here the CDR3 reads CATNWGTEAFF. As DNA, the CDR3 is TGTGCCACCAACTGGGGTACTGAAGCTTTCTTT.